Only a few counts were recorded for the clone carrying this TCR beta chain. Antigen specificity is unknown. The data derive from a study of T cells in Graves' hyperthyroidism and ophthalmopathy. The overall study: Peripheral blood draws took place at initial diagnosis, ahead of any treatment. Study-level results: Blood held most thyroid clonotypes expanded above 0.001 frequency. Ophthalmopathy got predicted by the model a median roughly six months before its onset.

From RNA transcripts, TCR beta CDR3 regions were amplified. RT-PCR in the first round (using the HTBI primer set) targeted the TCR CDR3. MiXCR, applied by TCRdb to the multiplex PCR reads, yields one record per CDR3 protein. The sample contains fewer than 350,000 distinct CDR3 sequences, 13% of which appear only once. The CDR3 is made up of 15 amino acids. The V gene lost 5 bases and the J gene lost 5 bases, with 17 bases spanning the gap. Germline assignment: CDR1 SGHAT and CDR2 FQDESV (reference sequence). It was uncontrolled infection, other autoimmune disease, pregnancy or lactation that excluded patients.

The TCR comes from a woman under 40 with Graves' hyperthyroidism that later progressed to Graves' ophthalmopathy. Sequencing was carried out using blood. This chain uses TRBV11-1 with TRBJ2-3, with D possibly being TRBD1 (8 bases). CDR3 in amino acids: CASSQGAGEGDTQYF. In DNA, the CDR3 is TGTGCCAGCAGCCAGGGGGCCGGGGAGGGAGATACGCAGTATTTT. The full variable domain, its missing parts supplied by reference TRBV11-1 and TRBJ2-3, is EAEVAQSPRYKITEKSQAVAFWCDPISGHATLYWYRQILGQGPELLVQFQDESVVDDSQLPKDRFSAERLKGVDSTLKIQPAELGDSAMYLCASSQGAGEGDTQYFGPGTRLTVL.